A single sample is the source of the 8 T cell receptor beta chains below, sequenced in a study of blood T cell repertoires in COVID-19. Sequencing used immunoSEQ multiplex PCR; TCRdb keeps in-frame clones, though not all of them. In the table there are 350,000 to 500,000 clones, about 88% of which are singletons. The sequencing sample was made of PBMCs or T cells enriched from blood (not recorded which). The origin of the receptors is a woman aged 18-30 years who had been exposed to COVID-19.

This clone showed up just once. The V call is TRBV28, the J call TRBJ1-3; D is perhaps TRBD1 (5 bases). CDR3 length: 16 residues. Trimming pared 5 bases from V and 0 bases from J, leaving 14 bases between. Germline V gene data show CDR1 as MDHEN and CDR2 as SYDVKM. The CDR3 DNA follows: TGTGCCAGCAGTCCCTCAGGGATCCACTCTGGAAACACCATATATTTT. This encodes CASSPSGIHSGNTIYF.

The chain joins TRBV5-1 to TRBJ1-3; D possibly corresponds to TRBD1 (5 bases). This CDR3 spans 13 amino acids. CDR1 is SGHRS and CDR2 is YFSETQ in the germline V gene. Between the trimmed V and J ends, which lost 4 bases and 7 bases, there was a span of 12 bases. The CDR3 loop reads CASSPSGVNTIYF. Here the CDR3 DNA reads TGCGCCAGCAGCCCCTCGGGGGTGAACACCATATATTTT.

The chain uses TRBV7-9 and TRBJ2-1; tentatively, D is TRBD2 (5 bases). Trimming stripped 1 base from V and 7 bases from J, with 8 bases between. This CDR3 has 13 amino acids. CDR1 and CDR2 from the germline V gene are SEHNR and FQNEAQ (reference sequence). CDR3 sequence (DNA): TGTGCCAGCAGCTTAGTCGGGGTTAATGAGCAGTTCTTC. Its protein is CASSLVGVNEQFF.

The chain employs TRBV11-3 and TRBJ2-7; 8 bases agree with TRBD1. Germline V gene sequence: CDR1 SGHNT, CDR2 YENEEA. After removal of 5 bases from V and 3 bases from J, the junction contained 9 bases not matched to a gene. CDR3 size: 15 residues. The CDR3 region has the DNA TGTGCCAGCAGCCTTGGACAGGGTCCTTACTACGAGCAGTACTTC. This translates into CASSLGQGPYYEQYF.

The sample holds one count of this clone. V and J are TRBV12-5 and TRBJ2-2, with 12 bases matching TRBD2. The V gene's germline CDR1 is LGHNT and CDR2 FRNRAP. Trimming at V came to 7 bases and at J to 5 bases, leaving 14 bases not matched to a gene. The CDR3 contains 18 residues. CDR3 loop: CASVTMRTSGTQTGELFF. CDR3 in DNA: TGTGCTAGTGTCACGATGAGGACTAGCGGGACCCAGACCGGGGAGCTGTTTTTT.

V usage is TRBV4-1 and J usage is TRBJ1-1, with 8 positions matching TRBD1. Trimming took 1 base from V and 4 from J; bases not matched to a gene: 8. This CDR3 contains 16 residues. CDR1 is MGHRA, CDR2 YSYEKL, per germline. CDR3 sequence reads: CASSQGVQGGSTEAFF. CDR3 nucleotide sequence: TGCGCCAGCAGCCAAGGAGTACAGGGGGGGAGCACTGAAGCTTTCTTT.

For this clone: The sample carries other DNA sequences with the same CDR3. V usage is TRBV15 and J usage is TRBJ2-1, with D hard to call. The CDR3 sequence is 14 residues long. CDR1 LNHNV and CDR2 YYDKDF come from the germline V gene (reference sequence). Trimming cost V 4 bases and J 1 base, with 8 bases left between them. The CDR3 spells CATSTGSSYNEQFF. The CDR3 nucleotides are TGTGCCACCAGCACCGGTAGTTCCTACAATGAGCAGTTCTTC.

The CDR3 DNA reads as TGTGCCAGTAGTATTGGAGTTTCGGCCACAAAAGACTATGGCTACACCTTC. This encodes CASSIGVSATKDYGYTF. J is TRBJ1-2 and V is TRBV19; D ambiguous. CDR1 is LNHDA and CDR2 is SQIVND in the germline V gene (reference sequence). V lost 3 bases, J lost 3 bases, and 20 bases lay in between. The CDR3 runs 17 residues.